Following are 19 T cell receptor beta chains from one sample sequenced in a study of control samples from healthy donors and cancer patients. The assay was immunoSEQ multiplex PCR, and TCRdb's table has in-frame clones only and misses some. Among roughly 180,000 clones listed, over 85% were seen once. The sequenced sample was blood. These receptors originate from an older woman in good health.

The gene calls are TRBV5-4 and TRBJ1-2, with 9 nucleotides matching TRBD1. The germline CDR1 and CDR2 sequences are SGHNT and YYREEE (reference sequence). The CDR3 consists of 16 residues. The V and J ends lost 4 bases and 6 bases, in that order; junction bases with no gene match: 13. CDR3 in amino acids: CASSARGQGAPHGYTF. The CDR3, as DNA: TGTGCCAGCAGCGCCAGGGGACAGGGCGCGCCCCATGGCTACACCTTC. Drawing the rest from reference TRBV5-4 and TRBJ1-2, the complete variable domain is ETGVTQSPTHLIKTRGQQVTLRCSSQSGHNTVSWYQQALGQGPQFIFQYYREEENGRGNFPPRFSGLQFPNYSSELNVNALELDDSALYLCASSARGQGAPHGYTFGSGTRLTVV.

This rearrangement joins TRBV6-2 or TRBV6-3 to TRBJ1-5, with a tentative D call TRBD1 (6 bases). CDR3 length: 16 amino acids. V lost 2 bases and J lost 3, with 14 bases in between. From germline, CDR1 is MNHEY and CDR2 SVGEGT. CDR3 coding DNA: TGTGCCAGCAGTTACCAGAGGGGGGCCCTCAATCAGCCCCAGCATTTT. Protein: CASSYQRGALNQPQHF.

This clone is medium-sized (0.01 to 0.1%) in the sample. This rearrangement joins TRBV7-9 to TRBJ2-7, with a tentative D call TRBD1 (6 bases). V lost 1 base, J lost 3 bases, and 10 bases lay in between. Germline values: CDR1 SEHNR, CDR2 FQNEAQ (reference sequence). This CDR3 has 14 residues. The chain's CDR3 is CASSLGQAVYEQYF. In DNA form, the CDR3 reads TGTGCCAGCAGCTTAGGACAGGCGGTCTACGAGCAGTACTTC.

The rearrangement links TRBV5-1 to TRBJ1-1; weak D call: TRBD1 (6 bases). The CDR3 extends over 15 amino acids. Germline CDR1 is SGHRS and CDR2 is YFSETQ. The V end was cut by 3 bases, the J end by 1 base, with 13 bases between. DNA for the CDR3: TGCGCCAGCAGCTCCGGAGACAGGAGGAACACTGAAGCTTTCTTT. It specifies CASSSGDRRNTEAFF.

The chain carries TRBV12-3 or TRBV12-4 and TRBJ1-5; D is unclear. This CDR3 region has 12 residues. V was trimmed by 2 bases and J by 9 bases, leaving 8 bases between them. The DNA of the CDR3 is TGTGCCAGCAGTTTAACCTTGGGGCCCCAGCATTTT. This encodes CASSLTLGPQHF.

The chain joins TRBV11-3 to TRBJ2-7, with 7 bases identical to TRBD1. J gave up 9 bases and V 5 bases, and 7 bases lay outside the gene matches. The CDR3 has 12 amino acids. In germline, CDR1 is SGHNT, CDR2 YENEEA. The CDR3 region is CASSHDRVVQYF. The CDR3, as DNA: TGTGCCAGCAGCCACGACAGGGTTGTGCAGTACTTC.

The chain couples TRBV6-2 or TRBV6-3 to TRBJ1-2; D might be TRBD1 (6 bases). V was trimmed by 5 bases and J by 4 bases, leaving 14 bases between them. CDR3 length: 14 residues. Per germline, CDR1 MNHEY and CDR2 SVGEGT. In nucleotides, the CDR3 is TGTGCCAGCAGTCCCTCTGGGGGCGGCTATGGCTACACCTTC. It codes for CASSPSGGGYGYTF.

The V call is TRBV18, the J call TRBJ1-4; D gene unclear. V lost 6 bases and J lost 5, with 13 bases in between. The CDR3 spans 14 residues. The germline CDR1 and CDR2 sequences are KGHSH and LQKENI. CDR3: CASSQSRGNEKLFF. In DNA form, the CDR3 reads TGTGCCAGCTCCCAAAGCCGAGGCAATGAAAAACTGTTTTTT.

The chain is built from TRBV25-1 and TRBJ1-3; no clear D gene. Germline CDR1 reads MGHDK; CDR2 reads SYGVNS. The CDR3 has 15 residues. V gave up 3 bases and J gave up 3 bases, with 12 bases separating them. DNA for the CDR3: TGTGCCAGCAGTGACCCCCGGCCCATTGGAAACACCATATATTTT. Its protein product is CASSDPRPIGNTIYF.

The chain carries TRBV4-2 and TRBJ2-5; TRBD1 is a possible D gene (6 bases). There are 16 residues in the CDR3. Germline V gene data show CDR1 as LGHNA and CDR2 as YNFKEQ. Between the trimmed V and J ends, which lost 0 bases and 6 bases, there was a span of 17 bases. The CDR3 protein is CASSQELVGGAKTQYF. As DNA, the CDR3 is TGTGCCAGCAGCCAAGAATTGGTTGGGGGCGCGAAGACCCAGTACTTC.

This rearrangement joins TRBV3-1 (or the pseudogene TRBV3-2) to TRBJ2-5; no firm D call. With 1 base removed from V and 3 bases from J, the gap between germline ends came to 18 bases. From germline, CDR1 is LGHDT and CDR2 YNNKEL (reference sequence). The CDR3 extends over 17 amino acids. CDR3 in DNA: TGTGCCAGCAGCCAAGGTCTGGAAGGGTTGGGCAAAGAGACCCAGTACTTC. Amino acids: CASSQGLEGLGKETQYF.

The CDR3, as DNA: TGTGCCGCCCGAACGGGGTATGGCTACACCTTC. As protein: CAARTGYGYTF. The chain joins TRBV3-1 (or the pseudogene TRBV3-2) to TRBJ1-2; D unresolved. CDR1 is LGHDT and CDR2 is YNNKEL in the germline V gene (reference sequence). The CDR3 extends over 11 amino acids. V was clipped by 11 bases and J by 5 bases, with 12 bases between them.

The chain combines TRBV6-1 with TRBJ2-7, with TRBD1 matching 7 bases. This CDR3 has 18 amino acids. Germline V gives CDR1 MNHNS, CDR2 SASEGT. V was clipped by 0 bases and J by 3 bases; unmatched bases: 14. CDR3 loop: CASSEAMGQQKRLYEQYF. The DNA for the CDR3 is TGTGCCAGCAGTGAAGCGATGGGACAGCAAAAAAGACTCTACGAGCAGTACTTC.

This clone has only a few counts. The V call is TRBV30, the J call TRBJ1-5; TRBD1 matches 8 bases. CDR1 is GTSNPN, CDR2 SVGIG, per germline (reference sequence). CDR3 size: 15 residues. Trimming at V came to 1 base and at J to 7 bases, leaving 9 bases not matched to a gene. CDR3 in DNA: TGTGCCTGGAGTGAAAAAGGAACAGGGGGACAGCCCCAGCATTTT. As protein: CAWSEKGTGGQPQHF.

This rearrangement joins TRBV6-1 to TRBJ1-1; TRBD1 matches at 11 bases. V lost 5 bases, J lost 4 bases, and 9 bases stayed unmatched. CDR1 is MNHNS and CDR2 is SASEGT in the germline V gene. The CDR3 spans 16 residues. In DNA form, the CDR3 reads TGTGCCAGCAGTAAAGGGACAGGGGGGGGTTTCACTGAAGCTTTCTTT. Amino acids: CASSKGTGGGFTEAFF.

The V and J genes are TRBV27 and TRBJ1-1; 9 bases align to TRBD1. Germline V gene lookup returns CDR1 MNHEY and CDR2 SMNVEV (reference sequence). The J segment lost 2 bases and the V segment lost 5 bases, leaving 9 bases of the junction unmatched. The CDR3 spans 16 residues. The CDR3 reads CASSTPGDRANTEAFF. The CDR3 coding sequence is TGTGCCAGCAGTACACCAGGGGACAGGGCAAACACTGAAGCTTTCTTT.

The rearrangement uses TRBV14 and TRBJ1-6, with D perhaps TRBD1 (5 bases). Trimming left V 0 bases short and J 6 bases short, with 12 bases between. This CDR3 spans 16 amino acids. Germline CDR1 reads SGHDN; CDR2 reads FVKESK. The CDR3 coding sequence is TGTGCCAGCAGCCAAGAGGTATGGGGGGGTAATTCACCCCTCCACTTT. As protein: CASSQEVWGGNSPLHF.

V is TRBV5-6 and J is TRBJ2-2; 11 positions agree with TRBD1. CDR3 size: 18 residues. The ends lost 2 bases at V and 3 bases at J; junction bases unmatched: 9. Germline loops: CDR1 SGHDT, CDR2 YYEEEE. CDR3 sequence reads: CASSFGTGGLLDTGELFF. CDR3 in DNA: TGTGCCAGCAGCTTTGGGACAGGGGGTCTACTAGACACCGGGGAGCTGTTTTTT.

The CDR3: CASSGGQAPGANVLTF. The CDR3, as DNA: TGCGCCAGCAGCGGGGGACAGGCTCCTGGGGCCAACGTCCTGACTTTC. The rearrangement uses TRBV5-1 and TRBJ2-6, with TRBD1 identical over 8 bases. The germline gives CDR1 SGHRS, CDR2 YFSETQ. This CDR3 has 16 amino acids. The V segment lost 4 bases and the J segment 2 bases; nucleotides outside the gene matches: 5.